This T cell receptor beta chain was recovered during a study of shared clonotypes between healthy human individuals. As for the study in general: Three plates were used per donor for CD4 naive, three for CD4 memory, two for CD8 naive and one for CD8 memory.

The CDR3 has 15 residues. V dropped 3 bases and J dropped 6 bases, with 14 bases sitting between them. Germline assignment: CDR1 MDHEN and CDR2 SYDVKM. Per sorted-subset replicate PCR, input was roughly 200 ng DNA, representing tens of thousands of T cell genomes. The table came from immunoSEQ multiplex PCR; TCRdb's copy has only in-frame clones and leaves some out. Among approximately 2,200,000 clones listed, 93% were seen once. Study conclusions and caveats: The sampled material consisted only of blood, and tissue repertoires are likely to differ.

With regard to this clone: Its antigen is undetermined.

Naive CD8 isolation took CD45RO-negative cells positively selected for CCR7 and excluded terminally differentiated effector memory CD45RA+ cells. The clonotype originates from a young man in good health. Some clones in this sample may be carry-over from other donors' samples. The chain uses TRBV28 and TRBJ2-2, with D perhaps TRBD1 or TRBD2 (7 bases each). The sample taken for sequencing was naive CD8+ T cells from PBMCs. The CDR3 sequence is CASSLLRGRAGELFF. CDR3 nucleotide sequence: TGTGCCAGCAGTTTGCTCAGGGGGAGGGCCGGGGAGCTGTTTTTT.